This entry describes one TCR beta chain. What it binds is unknown. CDR3 size: 11 residues. Trimming shortened V by 2 bases and J by 8 bases, and 9 bases separated the two germline ends. CDR1 and CDR2 from the germline V gene are SQVTM and ANQGSEA. A second PCR of roughly 7 to 11 cycles used a sample-barcoded 5' primer and a J-beta primer mix. With 12 random nucleotides, a template-switch adaptor tagged each individual cDNA molecule. Each CDR3 protein is one row after TCRdb ran MiXCR on the 5' RACE reads. The top ten hold 7.7% of the sample, which has about 1.7 million distinct CDR3 sequences, approximately 28% seen once. This record belongs to a study of blood T cells in healthy people across ages. General study results and limits: Age advanced and TCR beta diversity per million T cells fell, roughly linearly.

Healthy Caucasians from Russia aged roughly 6 to 90 served as donors. This clonotype was obtained from a woman aged 25-40 years in good health. The chain couples TRBV29-1 to TRBJ1-2; a possible D gene is TRBD1 (5 bases). What was sequenced was blood. This chain's CDR3 is CSVEKGSGYTF. The CDR3 coding sequence is TGCAGCGTTGAAAAGGGGTCGGGCTACACCTTC.